The 4 T cell receptor beta chains in this list originate from one sample, sequenced in a study of CD8 T cells in ankylosing spondylitis. From the 5' RACE reads, TCRdb called clonotypes with MiXCR, one entry per CDR3 protein. The table shows thousands of distinct CDR3 sequences, with under 5% occurring only once. The sample was blood, either unsorted or a sorted T cell fraction (not recorded which). The receptor set was obtained from a female donor with ankylosing spondylitis or in good health (not recorded which).

This clonotype is judged medium-sized. The rearrangement links TRBV9 to TRBJ1-3; possible D gene TRBD1, 6 bases. Looked up from germline, CDR1 is SGDLS and CDR2 is YYNGEE. The CDR3 totals 16 residues. V was trimmed by 4 bases and J by 0 bases, leaving 14 bases between them. CDR3: CASSHRDNYSGNTIYF. The CDR3 nucleotides read TGTGCCAGCAGCCACCGGGACAACTACTCTGGAAACACCATATATTTT.

This clonotype was detected ten times or more. DNA of the CDR3: TGTGCCAGCAGCGTAGGCGGCCTCTCCTACGAGCAGTACTTC. It codes for CASSVGGLSYEQYF. The chain links TRBV9 to TRBJ2-7; no clear D gene. V lost 0 bases, J lost 0 bases, and 7 bases lay in between. The CDR3 is made up of 14 amino acids. Germline-derived CDR1 and CDR2 are SGDLS and YYNGEE.

This clonotype came up many times. This rearrangement joins TRBV9 to TRBJ2-7, with 8 bases matching TRBD1. The germline V gene encodes CDR1 SGDLS and CDR2 YYNGEE. The CDR3 spans 16 residues. The ends lost 0 bases at V and 1 base at J; junction bases unmatched: 6. The CDR3 protein is CASSVALQGASYEQYF. CDR3 nucleotides: TGTGCCAGCAGCGTAGCTTTGCAGGGGGCATCCTACGAGCAGTACTTC.

By share, this clonotype ranks as medium-sized. This rearrangement joins TRBV9 to TRBJ1-2, with unresolved D. The V gene's germline CDR1 is SGDLS and CDR2 YYNGEE. V was cut by 2 bases and J by 5 bases, with 13 bases left in between. The CDR3 spans 14 residues. CDR3 DNA: TGTGCCAGCAGCGTCGGAAGGCCGGGATATGGCTACACCTTC. Amino acid sequence: CASSVGRPGYGYTF.